The following is a T cell receptor (beta chain) sequence with its context. This specimen belongs to a study of blood T cell repertoires in COVID-19. Background on the study: Samples representing acute and convalescent COVID-19 were sourced from the United States, Italy and Spain. PBMCs, B-cell-depleted T cells, or T cells provided the cDNA or gDNA that made up the material.

The V end was cut by 1 base, the J end by 8 bases, with 17 bases between. The CDR3 totals 15 residues. Germline V CDR1 and CDR2: SGHVS, FQNEAQ. Per the study methods: Counts of nucleated cells, estimated from reference gene primer amplification, were obtained. Produced via immunoSEQ multiplex PCR; TCRdb's table is partial and in-frame only. The V and J calls and clone size come from that table; D and trimming were worked out from the DNA. The data hold 95,000 to 150,000 clones, with about three quarters observed a single time. The chain employs TRBV7-8 and TRBJ1-2, with D perhaps TRBD1 (5 bases). This sequence originates from a human donor with acute or convalescent COVID-19. The donor label of this sample is uncertain. Sequencing was performed on peripheral blood. Here the CDR3 reads CASSLGGDRSKGYTF. The CDR3 DNA sequence: TGTGCCAGCAGCTTAGGGGGGGATAGGTCCAAAGGCTACACCTTC.